A selection of T cell receptor beta chains follows, all from one sample in a study of blood T cell repertoires in COVID-19. Sequencing used immunoSEQ multiplex PCR; TCRdb keeps in-frame clones, though not all of them. Altogether just over 95,000 clones are present, about nine tenths being singletons, with the ten largest covering 1.7%. What was sequenced was peripheral blood. These receptors all come from a man in his sixties with acute or convalescent COVID-19. The CDR3 runs from the conserved cysteine through the conserved F or W. The D gene is left open where the match is weak. Clone size appears in some rows only: once, few, many, or a class for an expanded clone.

D gene | J gene | V gene | clone size | CDR3 protein | CDR3 DNA
- | TRBJ2-1 | TRBV18 | - | CASSPTRSYNEQFF | TGTGCCAGCTCACCAACGCGCTCCTACAATGAGCAGTTCTTC
- | TRBJ2-3 | TRBV29-1 | - | CSAREGDSTDTQYF | TGCAGCGCCAGGGAGGGGGATAGCACAGATACGCAGTATTTT
- | TRBJ1-3 | TRBV6-5 | - | CASSSGAFGNTIYF | TGTGCCAGCAGTTCAGGGGCCTTTGGAAACACCATATATTTT
TRBD1 | TRBJ2-1 | TRBV10-2 | - | CASIPGQGDYFYNEQFF | TGCGCCAGCATACCGGGACAGGGGGATTATTTTTACAATGAGCAGTTCTTC
- | TRBJ1-1 | TRBV2 | - | CAKTGAFTEAFF | TGTGCCAAGACAGGTGCTTTCACTGAAGCTTTCTTT
- | TRBJ2-5 | TRBV29-1 | - | CSVGFGGPETQYF | TGCAGCGTTGGGTTCGGGGGGCCAGAGACCCAGTACTTC
- | TRBJ2-1 | TRBV30 | - | CAWSRGGGQFF | TGTGCCTGGAGTCGAGGAGGAGGGCAGTTCTTC
- | TRBJ2-1 | TRBV12-3/TRBV12-4 | - | CASSSSDSTFF | TGTGCCAGCAGTTCCTCGGACTCTACCTTCTTC
TRBD2 | TRBJ2-4 | TRBV11-2 | - | CASSRGLAQNIQYF | TGTGCCAGCAGCCGGGGACTAGCCCAAAACATTCAGTACTTC
- | TRBJ1-2 | TRBV2 | - | CASNREYLVYGYTF | TGTGCCAGCAACAGGGAATACCTAGTCTATGGCTACACCTTC
- | TRBJ1-1 | TRBV4-1 | - | CASSQDLAGNTEAFF | TGCGCCAGCAGCCAAGATCTAGCAGGGAACACTGAAGCTTTCTTT
- | TRBJ1-2 | TRBV7-2 | once | CASSVRGQKAGGYTF | TGTGCCAGCAGCGTTAGAGGACAGAAGGCCGGCGGCTACACCTTC
TRBD1 | TRBJ1-2 | TRBV19 | - | CASSDGTGSPGYTF | TGTGCCAGTAGTGACGGGACAGGGTCCCCTGGCTACACCTTC
TRBD1 | TRBJ1-2 | TRBV5-8 | - | CASSPGTGANYGYTF | TGTGCCAGCAGCCCCGGGACAGGGGCCAACTATGGCTACACCTTC